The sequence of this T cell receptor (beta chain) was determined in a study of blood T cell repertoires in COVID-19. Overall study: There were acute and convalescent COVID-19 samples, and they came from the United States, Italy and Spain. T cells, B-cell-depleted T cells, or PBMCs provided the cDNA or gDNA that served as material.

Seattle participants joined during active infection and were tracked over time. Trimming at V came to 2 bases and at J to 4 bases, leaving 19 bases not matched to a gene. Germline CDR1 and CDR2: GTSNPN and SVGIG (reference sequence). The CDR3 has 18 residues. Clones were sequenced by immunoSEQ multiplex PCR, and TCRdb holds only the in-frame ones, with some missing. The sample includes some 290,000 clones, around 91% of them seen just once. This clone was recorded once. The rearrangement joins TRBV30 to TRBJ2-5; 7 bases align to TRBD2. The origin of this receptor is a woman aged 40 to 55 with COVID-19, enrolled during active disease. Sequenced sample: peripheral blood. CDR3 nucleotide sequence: TGTGCCTGGAGTAGTATTGTAGCGGGTAGAAGATGGGGAGAGACCCAGTACTTC. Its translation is CAWSSIVAGRRWGETQYF.